The rows below give T cell receptor beta chains drawn from one sample of a study of T cell responses to AZD1222 COVID-19 vaccine. Clones were sequenced by immunoSEQ multiplex PCR, and TCRdb holds only the in-frame ones, with some missing. In the table there are 100,000 to 150,000 clones, under 85% of which are singletons. Material: peripheral blood, obtained on day 0 of AZD1222 vaccination. These receptors came from an adult in good health. Both conserved end residues are part of each CDR3.

TRBJ1-4	TRBV28	CASRIGQSRNEKLFF
TRBJ1-1	TRBV6-5	CASSYSRGKSEAFF
TRBJ1-3	TRBV18	CASSPRREPGNTIYF
TRBJ1-1	TRBV9	CASSADRVNTEAFF
TRBJ1-1	TRBV2	CASTGTGRIYGQDSLEAFF
TRBJ2-3	TRBV10-1	CAISGGGRPHTDTQYF
TRBJ2-7	TRBV2	CASRGWDDYEQYF
TRBJ2-5	TRBV6-5	CASSRAQLGETQYF
TRBJ2-2	TRBV6-5	CASRRTLGTGELFF
TRBJ2-1	TRBV7-3	CASSLTHSSYNEQFF
TRBJ2-5	TRBV3-1/TRBV3-2	CASRSGGTQYF
TRBJ1-1	TRBV5-4	CASSLEENTEAFF
TRBJ2-1	TRBV6-5	CASSMYNEQFF
TRBJ2-7	TRBV19	CASRSGDRGGEQYF
TRBJ2-1	TRBV27	CASSLAPSGYNEQFF
TRBJ1-4	TRBV6-5	CASSYFGQGGQKLFF
TRBJ2-7	TRBV4-3	CASSQEPTAGVEQYF
TRBJ2-1	TRBV29-1	CSVPRSSYNEQFF
TRBJ1-3	TRBV9	CASSVAGKSGNTIYF
TRBJ1-5	TRBV15	CATATDYSNQPQHF
TRBJ1-1	TRBV28	CASSPQEFSTEAFF
TRBJ2-7	TRBV27	CASSPAGGYEQYF
TRBJ1-1	TRBV6-5	CASSYDRIYTEAFF
TRBJ2-3	TRBV5-4	CASSPPNRVPDTQYF
TRBJ2-2	TRBV11-2	CASSSPYTGELFF
TRBJ1-3	TRBV6-1	CASSDPVAGLFSGNTIYF
TRBJ2-7	TRBV18	CASSPGTSGVRQYF
TRBJ1-3	TRBV6-2/TRBV6-3	CASSYTASSGNTIYF
TRBJ2-7	TRBV5-1	CASSTGLAVSYEQYF
TRBJ1-5	TRBV24-1	CATSDSGSNQPQHF
TRBJ2-6	TRBV11-3	CASSLGTGTSGANVLTF
TRBJ1-6	TRBV4-1	CASTETTGIGNNSPLHF
TRBJ2-1	TRBV20-1	CSASLADEQFF
TRBJ1-2	TRBV7-2	CASSPVLGYGYTF
TRBJ1-4	TRBV19	CASRFSGRGDEKLFF
TRBJ2-7	TRBV10-3	CAISQKSTHYEQYF
TRBJ2-7	TRBV12-3/TRBV12-4	CASSATGGEQYF
TRBJ1-1	TRBV7-2	CASSRGGMNTEAFF
TRBJ2-3	TRBV5-6	CASSLDGAGGRTDTQYF
TRBJ1-2	TRBV5-6	CASSLIESYTF